This T cell receptor (beta chain) was sequenced for a study of blood T cell repertoires in COVID-19. Repertoires were generated with immunoSEQ multiplex PCR, while TCRdb's copy carries only in-frame clones and drops some. The data contain about 340,000 clones, around 91% of them singletons. The material sequenced was peripheral blood. The source is a woman between 18 and 29 years old who had recovered from COVID-19.

Here the CDR3 DNA reads TGTGCCAGCAGTCGCCACGGAGCGCAGAGCTCCTACGAGCAGTACGTC. The encoded protein is CASSRHGAQSSYEQYV. This chain uses TRBV6-2 or TRBV6-3 with TRBJ2-7; no reliable D call. The V gene lost 5 bases and the J gene lost 0 bases, with 17 bases spanning the gap. The germline V gene has CDR1 MNHEY and CDR2 SVGEGT. This CDR3 region has 16 residues.